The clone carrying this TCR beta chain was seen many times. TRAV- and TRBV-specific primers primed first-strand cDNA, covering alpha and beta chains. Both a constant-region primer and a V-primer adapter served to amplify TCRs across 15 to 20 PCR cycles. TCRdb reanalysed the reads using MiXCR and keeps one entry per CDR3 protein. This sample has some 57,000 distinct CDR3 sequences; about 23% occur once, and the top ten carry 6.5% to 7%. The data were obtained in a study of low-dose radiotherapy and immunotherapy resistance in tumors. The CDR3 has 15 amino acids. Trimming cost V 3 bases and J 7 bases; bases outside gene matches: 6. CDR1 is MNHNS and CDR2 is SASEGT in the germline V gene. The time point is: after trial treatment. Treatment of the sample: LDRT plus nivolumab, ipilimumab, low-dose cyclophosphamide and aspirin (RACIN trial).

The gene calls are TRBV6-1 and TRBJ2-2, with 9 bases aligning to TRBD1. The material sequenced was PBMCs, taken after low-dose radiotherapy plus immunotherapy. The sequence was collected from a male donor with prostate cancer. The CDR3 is CASSEIDRGYGELFF. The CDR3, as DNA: TGTGCCAGCAGTGAGATTGACAGGGGGTACGGGGAGCTGTTTTTT.